The 25 T cell receptor beta chains given below trace back to one sample, sequenced in a study of cytomegalovirus exposure and HLA in healthy donors. The PCR was carried out with 60 Vbeta primers and 13 Jbeta primers. Profiling relied on immunoSEQ multiplex PCR, and the TCRdb table lists in-frame clones only, not all of them. There are some 200,000 clones in the sample; around 79% occur only once, and approximately 0.4% lies in the top ten. The sequencing sample was made of PBMCs. The receptors were gathered from a male donor in good health and CMV-seropositive.

A single count supports this clone. The chain combines TRBV7-3 with TRBJ1-3, with a tentative D call TRBD1 (5 bases). Trimming left V 2 bases short and J 4 bases short, with 12 bases between. The germline V gene encodes CDR1 SGHTA and CDR2 FQGTGA. The CDR3 runs 15 residues. CDR3 sequence reads: CASSLGGAYGNTIYF. Written as DNA, the CDR3 is TGTGCCAGCAGCTTAGGAGGGGCTTACGGAAACACCATATATTTT.

The gene calls are TRBV10-3 and TRBJ2-2, with 7 bases that match TRBD1. This CDR3 region has 14 residues. Trimming at V came to 8 bases and at J to 0 bases, leaving 3 bases not matched to a gene. CDR1 and CDR2 (germline): ENHRY, SYGVKD. CDR3 sequence reads: CAIPTGANTGELFF. For the CDR3, the DNA is TGTGCCATCCCCACAGGGGCGAACACCGGGGAGCTGTTTTTT.

The CDR3 DNA follows: TGTGCCAGCAGCATCGGAGGGGGCATGAACACTGAAGCTTTCTTT. This gives the protein CASSIGGGMNTEAFF. The chain has TRBV13 and TRBJ1-1; 7 nucleotides agree with TRBD1. This CDR3 is 15 amino acids long. CDR1 and CDR2 (germline): PRHDT, FYEKMQ (reference sequence). The V segment lost 5 bases and the J segment 0 bases; nucleotides outside the gene matches: 6.

This chain joins TRBV10-2 and TRBJ2-3, with 7 bases identical to TRBD1. The CDR3 totals 15 residues. The V and J ends lost 7 bases and 2 bases, in that order; junction bases with no gene match: 9. Germline loops: CDR1 WSHSY, CDR2 SAAADI. The CDR3 DNA is TGCGCCAGCACTCCCCGAGGGGGCCACACAGATACGCAGTATTTT. Encoded protein: CASTPRGGHTDTQYF.

J is TRBJ1-1 and V is TRBV7-9; D perhaps matches TRBD1 (5 bases). This CDR3 contains 15 residues. V was cut by 5 bases and J by 0 bases, with 13 bases left in between. Germline CDR1 and CDR2: SEHNR and FQNEAQ (reference sequence). The chain's CDR3 is CASSPRGRLNTEAFF. The CDR3 DNA reads TGTGCCAGCAGCCCAAGGGGCAGGTTGAACACTGAAGCTTTCTTT. Supplemented by reference TRBV7-9 and TRBJ1-1, the full variable domain reads DTGVSQNPRHKITKRGQNVTFRCDPISEHNRLYWYRQTLGQGPEFLTYFQNEAQLEKSRLLSDRFSAERPKGSFSTLEIQRTEQGDSAMYLCASSPRGRLNTEAFFGQGTRLTVV.

This clone was observed a few times. V usage is TRBV10-3 and J usage is TRBJ1-5; TRBD1 aligns across 7 bases. Germline assignment: CDR1 ENHRY and CDR2 SYGVKD. Losses at the gene ends were 4 bases for V and 5 bases for J; bases not matched to a gene: 14. CDR3 size: 17 residues. The CDR3 here is CAISVTPGQPIHQPQHF. Here the CDR3 DNA reads TGTGCCATCAGTGTAACACCGGGACAGCCTATTCATCAGCCCCAGCATTTT.

The gene calls are TRBV5-8 and TRBJ2-2; TRBD2 matches at 12 bases. CDR3 size: 16 residues. Germline lookup yields CDR1 SGHTS and CDR2 YDEGEE. V lost 0 bases, J lost 6 bases, and 3 bases stayed unmatched. The CDR3 region has the DNA TGTGCCAGCAGCTTGGTACTAGCGGGAGGATCCGGGGAGCTGTTTTTT. Translation: CASSLVLAGGSGELFF.

The CDR3 nucleotides read TGCGCCAGCAGCTTGTCGGGACTAGCGGGGAACATTCAGTACTTC. Its translation: CASSLSGLAGNIQYF. This chain connects TRBV5-1 to TRBJ2-4, with 13 positions matching TRBD2. V was clipped by 1 base and J by 7 bases; unmatched bases: 2. Germline V lookup: CDR1 SGHRS, CDR2 YFSETQ. CDR3 length: 15 amino acids.

The rearrangement joins TRBV18 to TRBJ2-6; D may be TRBD1 (6 bases). V was cut by 3 bases and J by 1 base, with 10 bases left in between. The CDR3 runs to 16 residues. Germline V gene lookup returns CDR1 KGHSH and CDR2 LQKENI. The CDR3 loop reads CASSPYRASGANVLTF. CDR3 bases: TGTGCCAGCTCACCTTACAGGGCATCTGGGGCCAACGTCCTGACTTTC.

This chain uses TRBV30 with TRBJ2-3; the match to TRBD2 covers 12 bases. Trimming removed 3 bases from V and 4 bases from J; junction bases left unmatched: 5. Per the germline V gene, CDR1 is GTSNPN and CDR2 is SVGIG (reference sequence). The CDR3 runs to 15 residues. The CDR3 DNA sequence: TGTGCCTGGAGCAGACTAGCGGGAGTGGCAGATACGCAGTATTTT. Its protein is CAWSRLAGVADTQYF.

This clone has a single count. The chain links TRBV28 to TRBJ2-3, with D perhaps TRBD2 (5 bases). Germline CDR1 MDHEN, CDR2 SYDVKM. With 6 bases removed from V and 3 bases from J, the gap between germline ends came to 16 bases. The CDR3 covers 15 residues. The CDR3 region is CASSTRGQRTDTQYF. The CDR3 bases are TGTGCCAGCAGCACCCGCGGGCAGAGAACAGATACGCAGTATTTT.

This chain links TRBV15 with TRBJ2-1, with 7 positions matching TRBD1. This CDR3 has 15 residues. Germline V CDR1 and CDR2: LNHNV, YYDKDF (reference sequence). J lost 3 bases, V lost 5 bases, and 7 bases had no gene match. CDR3 residues: CATSLRQGYYNEQFF. The CDR3 region has the DNA TGTGCCACCAGCCTTCGACAGGGCTACTACAATGAGCAGTTCTTC.

This sequence joins TRBV5-4 and TRBJ1-1; possible D gene TRBD1, 5 bases. V lost 0 bases and J lost 0, with 15 bases in between. The CDR3 is made up of 17 amino acids. Germline-derived CDR1 and CDR2 are SGHNT and YYREEE (reference sequence). Here the CDR3 reads CASSLARGKGMNTEAFF. For the CDR3, the DNA is TGTGCCAGCAGCTTGGCCCGGGGGAAGGGAATGAACACTGAAGCTTTCTTT.

V gene TRBV30 combines with J gene TRBJ1-5, with D possibly matching TRBD1 (5 bases). CDR1 and CDR2 (germline): GTSNPN, SVGIG (reference sequence). The V gene lost 1 base and the J gene lost 4 bases, with 26 bases spanning the gap. This CDR3 spans 19 amino acids. The CDR3 loop is CAWSGRVREALGGNQPQHF. The CDR3 DNA reads TGTGCCTGGAGTGGCCGCGTCAGGGAGGCCCTGGGTGGAAATCAGCCCCAGCATTTT.

The J gene is TRBJ1-4, the V gene TRBV4-2; TRBD1 might be the D (6 bases). Germline CDR1 and CDR2: LGHNA and YNFKEQ. V was clipped by 7 bases and J by 5 bases, with 14 bases between them. This CDR3 spans 14 amino acids. CDR3 in amino acids: CASTAKGGNEKLFF. CDR3 DNA sequence: TGTGCCAGCACCGCGAAGGGGGGGAATGAAAAACTGTTTTTT.

The chain combines TRBV19 with TRBJ2-5; the match to TRBD1 covers 10 bases. This CDR3 contains 14 residues. CDR1 LNHDA and CDR2 SQIVND come from the germline V gene (reference sequence). The junction had 2 bases not matched to a gene; V was cut back by 3 bases and J by 4 bases. Here the CDR3 reads CASSMWTGGETQYF. In DNA form, the CDR3 reads TGTGCCAGTAGTATGTGGACAGGGGGAGAGACCCAGTACTTC.

The chain links TRBV28 to TRBJ2-7, with 11 bases lining up with TRBD1. CDR1 and CDR2 (germline): MDHEN, SYDVKM. The junction had 10 bases not matched to a gene; V was cut back by 6 bases and J by 9 bases. The CDR3 extends over 14 amino acids. The CDR3 nucleotides are TGTGCCAGCAGATTCGGACAGGGGGCGCAAGGGCAGTACTTC. Its protein is CASRFGQGAQGQYF.

The genes are TRBV7-9 and TRBJ2-1; no definite D call. Between the trimmed V and J ends, which lost 7 bases and 0 bases, there was a span of 10 bases. CDR3 length equals 14 residues. CDR1 and CDR2 (germline): SEHNR, FQNEAQ (reference sequence). The CDR3 nucleotides are TGTGCCAGCATCCTAAGCGTCTCCTACAATGAGCAGTTCTTC. Amino acids: CASILSVSYNEQFF.

The chain carries TRBV5-4 and TRBJ2-7; 9 nucleotides line up with TRBD1. CDR3 length: 14 amino acids. Germline CDR1 SGHNT, CDR2 YYREEE (reference sequence). V dropped 2 bases and J dropped 3; count of bases not matched to a gene: 3. CDR3 sequence reads: CASSLQGAYYEQYF. CDR3 in DNA: TGTGCCAGCAGCTTACAGGGGGCGTACTACGAGCAGTACTTC.

This clone was detected a few times. The J gene is TRBJ2-7, the V gene TRBV19; 8 nucleotides match TRBD2. The CDR3 is made up of 13 amino acids. V lost 2 bases and J lost 4; bases outside the gene matches: 1. The germline gives CDR1 LNHDA, CDR2 SQIVND (reference sequence). Written as DNA, the CDR3 is TGTGCCAGTAGTATACGGGAGGGGTACGAGCAGTACTTC. Its translation is CASSIREGYEQYF.

The rearrangement joins TRBV7-3 to TRBJ2-1; 11 bases agree with TRBD2. CDR1 and CDR2 (germline): SGHTA, FQGTGA. The CDR3 spans 17 residues. V lost 2 bases to trimming and J lost 9 bases; unmatched junction nucleotides: 12. CDR3 loop: CASSLGLLAGGGGEQFF. The CDR3 DNA is TGTGCCAGCAGCTTAGGGCTGCTAGCGGGGGGCGGCGGTGAGCAGTTCTTC.

V usage is TRBV6-5 and J usage is TRBJ2-1; 7 positions agree with TRBD1. The length of the CDR3 is 14 residues. The germline V gene encodes CDR1 MNHEY and CDR2 SVGAGI. The V and J ends lost 5 bases and 9 bases, in that order; junction bases with no gene match: 10. DNA for the CDR3: TGTGCCAGCAGTCGGGGTACAGCAGGGGGTGAGCAGTTCTTC. Its protein is CASSRGTAGGEQFF.

This clone was detected only a few times. The V and J genes are TRBV4-1 and TRBJ2-5; TRBD1 aligns across 9 bases. The ends lost 4 bases at V and 5 bases at J; junction bases unmatched: 11. Germline CDR1 is MGHRA and CDR2 is YSYEKL. The CDR3 covers 16 residues. Here the CDR3 reads CASSLFDRGIGETQYF. CDR3 bases: TGCGCCAGCAGCCTTTTCGACAGGGGGATAGGGGAGACCCAGTACTTC.

The CDR3 loop is CASSLVGQGIYEQYF. The CDR3 nucleotides are TGTGCCAGCAGCTTGGTAGGACAGGGGATCTACGAGCAGTACTTC. The chain couples TRBV5-4 to TRBJ2-7; 9 bases are shared with TRBD1. The CDR3 length is 15 residues. The V segment lost 0 bases and the J segment 3 bases; nucleotides outside the gene matches: 4. CDR1 is SGHNT and CDR2 is YYREEE in the germline V gene (reference sequence).

On this clone: One end of the junction varies from germline; a read error may be responsible. In the same sample, other DNA sequences code for this CDR3. The chain couples TRBV5-1 to TRBJ2-7, with 9 positions matching TRBD1. The CDR3 spans 15 residues. The germline V gene has CDR1 SGHRS and CDR2 YFSETQ. In DNA, the CDR3 is TGCGCCAGCAGCGGGGGACAGGGAGGGGACTACGAGCAATACTTC. This gives the protein CASSGGQGGDYEQYF.